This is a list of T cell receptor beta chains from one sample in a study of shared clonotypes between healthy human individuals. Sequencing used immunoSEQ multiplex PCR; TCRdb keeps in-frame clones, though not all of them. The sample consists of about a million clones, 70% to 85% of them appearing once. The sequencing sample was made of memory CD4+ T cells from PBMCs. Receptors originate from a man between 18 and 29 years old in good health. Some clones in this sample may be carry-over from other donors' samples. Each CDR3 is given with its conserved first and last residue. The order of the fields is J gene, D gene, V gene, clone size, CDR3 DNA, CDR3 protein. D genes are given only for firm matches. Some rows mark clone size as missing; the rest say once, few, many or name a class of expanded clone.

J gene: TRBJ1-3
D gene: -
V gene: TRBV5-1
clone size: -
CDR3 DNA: TGCGCCAGCGTTGCGGGGTCCGGCCCTGGAAACACCATATATTTT
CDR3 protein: CASVAGSGPGNTIYF

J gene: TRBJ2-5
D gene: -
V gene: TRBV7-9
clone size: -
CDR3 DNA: TGTGCCAGCAGCCTCACAGAGACCCAGTACTTC
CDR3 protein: CASSLTETQYF

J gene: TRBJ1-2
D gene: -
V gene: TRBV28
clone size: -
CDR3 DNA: TGTGCCAGCAGTTTAGGGCAGGATGTCCGCGGCTACACCTTC
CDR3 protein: CASSLGQDVRGYTF

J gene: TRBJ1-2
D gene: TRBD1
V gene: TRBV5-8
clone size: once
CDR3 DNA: TGTGCCAGCAGCCCGGGACAGGGGGCTAGGGGCTACACCTTC
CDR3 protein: CASSPGQGARGYTF

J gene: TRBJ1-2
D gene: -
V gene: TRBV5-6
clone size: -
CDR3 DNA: TGTGCCAGCAGCGTTAGGCCCTTGGGGGGCTACACCTTC
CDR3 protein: CASSVRPLGGYTF

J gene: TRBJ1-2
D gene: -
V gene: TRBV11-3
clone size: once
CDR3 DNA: TGTGCCAGCAGCTTAGTTGGCTGTGACGGACGAAACTATGGCTACACCTTC
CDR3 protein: CASSLVGCDGRNYGYTF

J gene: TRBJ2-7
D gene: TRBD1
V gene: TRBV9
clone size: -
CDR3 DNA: TGTGCCAGCAGCGTAGAGGACAGGGGGCTCGAGCAGTACTTC
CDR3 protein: CASSVEDRGLEQYF

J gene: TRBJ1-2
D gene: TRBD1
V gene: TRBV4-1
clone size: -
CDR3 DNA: TGCGCCAGCAGCCGACCCGGGACAGGGGTACTTGGCTACACCTTC
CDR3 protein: CASSRPGTGVLGYTF

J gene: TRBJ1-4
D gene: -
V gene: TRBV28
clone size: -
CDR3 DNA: TGTGCCAGCAGTTTGTCCGCGGATGAAAAACTGTTTTTT
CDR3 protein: CASSLSADEKLFF

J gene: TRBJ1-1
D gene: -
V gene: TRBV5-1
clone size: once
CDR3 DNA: TGCGCCAGCAGCACCGGACCGCAGAACACTGAAGCTTTCTTT
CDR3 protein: CASSTGPQNTEAFF

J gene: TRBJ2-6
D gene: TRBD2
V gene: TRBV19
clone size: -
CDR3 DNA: TGTGCCAGTAGTATCACCGGACTAGCGGGAGCTGGGGCCAACGTCCTGACTTTC
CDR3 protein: CASSITGLAGAGANVLTF

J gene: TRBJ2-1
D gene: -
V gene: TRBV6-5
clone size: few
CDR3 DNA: TGTGCCAGCAGTTACTTGTACAACAATGAGCAGTTCTTC
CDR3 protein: CASSYLYNNEQFF

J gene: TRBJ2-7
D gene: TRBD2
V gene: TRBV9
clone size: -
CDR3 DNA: TGTGCCAGCAGCGTTGGGACTAGACTCTCCTACGAGCAGTACTTC
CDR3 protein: CASSVGTRLSYEQYF

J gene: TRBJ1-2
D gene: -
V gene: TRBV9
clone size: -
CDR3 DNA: TGTGCCAGCAGCCTTGAAGGGGCCTATGGCTACACCTTC
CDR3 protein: CASSLEGAYGYTF

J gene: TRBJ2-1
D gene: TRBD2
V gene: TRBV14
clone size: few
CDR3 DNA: TGTGCCAGCAGCCAAGATACTAGCGGGTATGGCGAGCAGTTCTTC
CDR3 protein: CASSQDTSGYGEQFF

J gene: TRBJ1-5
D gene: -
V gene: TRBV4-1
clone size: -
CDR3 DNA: TGCGCCAGCAGCACCCTCCCCCAGGGAGCCCAGCATTTT
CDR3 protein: CASSTLPQGAQHF

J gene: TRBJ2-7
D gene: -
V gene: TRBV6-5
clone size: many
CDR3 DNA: TGTGCCAGCAGGAAGCTTGAGGCACTCTACGAGCAGTACTTC
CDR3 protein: CASRKLEALYEQYF

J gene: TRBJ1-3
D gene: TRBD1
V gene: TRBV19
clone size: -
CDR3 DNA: TGTGCCAGTAGTAGCCGGACAGGGGGAAGAGGAAACACCATATATTTT
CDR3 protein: CASSSRTGGRGNTIYF

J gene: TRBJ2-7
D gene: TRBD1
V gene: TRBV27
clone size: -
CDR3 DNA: TGTGCCAGCAGTTTATCTGGACAGGGGACCATTTTGGGCGAGCAGTACTTC
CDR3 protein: CASSLSGQGTILGEQYF

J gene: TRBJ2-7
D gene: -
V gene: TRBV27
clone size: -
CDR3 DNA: TGTGCCAGCAGTTTATCCCCGAGGGAGTCCTACGAGCAGTACTTC
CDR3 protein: CASSLSPRESYEQYF

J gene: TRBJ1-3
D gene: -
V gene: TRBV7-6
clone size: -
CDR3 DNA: TGTGCCAGCAGCCCGGCGCTCTTTAAGGGAAACACCATATATTTT
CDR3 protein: CASSPALFKGNTIYF

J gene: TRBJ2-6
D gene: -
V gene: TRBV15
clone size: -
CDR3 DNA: TGTGCCACCAGTTATATCCGTATATCTGGGGCCAACGTCCTGACTTTC
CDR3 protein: CATSYIRISGANVLTF

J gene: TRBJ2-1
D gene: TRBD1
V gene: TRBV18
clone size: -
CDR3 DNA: TGTGCCAGCTCACCGGGACAGGGGGCTTCGACTGAGCAGTTCTTC
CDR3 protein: CASSPGQGASTEQFF

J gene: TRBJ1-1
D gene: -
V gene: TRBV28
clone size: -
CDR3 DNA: TGTGCCAGCAGGGGACAACAAAGGAACACTGAAGCTTTCTTT
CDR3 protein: CASRGQQRNTEAFF

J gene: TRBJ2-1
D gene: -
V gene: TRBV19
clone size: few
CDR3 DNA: TGTGCCAGTAAACGAGGGGACGGTCCCTACAATGAGCAGTTCTTC
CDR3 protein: CASKRGDGPYNEQFF

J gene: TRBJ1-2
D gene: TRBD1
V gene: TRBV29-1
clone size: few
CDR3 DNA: TGCAGCGTTGTTGGCAGGGGGAAAGACTATGGCTACACCTTC
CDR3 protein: CSVVGRGKDYGYTF

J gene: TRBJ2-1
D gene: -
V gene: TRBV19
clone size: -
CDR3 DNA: TGTGCCAGTAGTATTTATGAGCGTCTCAATGAGCAGTTCTTC
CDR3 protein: CASSIYERLNEQFF

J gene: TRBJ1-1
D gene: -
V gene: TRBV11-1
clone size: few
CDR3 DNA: TGTGCCAGCCTCGGTCTCACGAACACTGAAGCTTTCTTT
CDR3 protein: CASLGLTNTEAFF

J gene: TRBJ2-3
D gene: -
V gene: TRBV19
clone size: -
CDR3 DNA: TGTGCCAGTAGTATTCGAGGTGCAAGCACAGATACGCAGTATTTT
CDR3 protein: CASSIRGASTDTQYF

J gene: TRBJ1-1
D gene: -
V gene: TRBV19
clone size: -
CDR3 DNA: TGTGCCAGTAGTATACCCTTAGGCAAGAACACTGAAGCTTTCTTT
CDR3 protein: CASSIPLGKNTEAFF

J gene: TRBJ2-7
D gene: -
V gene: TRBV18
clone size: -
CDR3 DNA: TGTGCCAGCTCACCACTCCCCCTACAATACGAGCAGTACTTC
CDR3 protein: CASSPLPLQYEQYF

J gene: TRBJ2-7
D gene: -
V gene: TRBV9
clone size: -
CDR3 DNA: TGTGCCAACCAAACGACACCAGAGCAGTACTTC
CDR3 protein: CANQTTPEQYF

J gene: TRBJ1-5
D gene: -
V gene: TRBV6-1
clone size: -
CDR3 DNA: TGTGCCGGCACCCGGGACGGCAATCAGCCCCAGCATTTT
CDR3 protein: CAGTRDGNQPQHF

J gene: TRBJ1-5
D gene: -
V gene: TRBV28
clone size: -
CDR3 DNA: TGTGCCAGCAGTTTATTATGGCAGGGAGGAAATCAGCCCCAGCATTTT
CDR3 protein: CASSLLWQGGNQPQHF

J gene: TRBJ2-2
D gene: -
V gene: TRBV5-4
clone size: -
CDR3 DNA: TGTGCCAGCAGCCCGGACATGTCCACCGGGGAGCTGTTTTTT
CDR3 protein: CASSPDMSTGELFF

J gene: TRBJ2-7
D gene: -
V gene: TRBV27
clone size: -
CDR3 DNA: TGTGCCAGCAGTTTGGCGGGGCGAACCTACGAGCAGTACTTC
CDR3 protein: CASSLAGRTYEQYF

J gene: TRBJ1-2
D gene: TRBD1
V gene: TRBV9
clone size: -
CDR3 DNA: TGTGCCAGCAGCGTCGGACAGGGGGCGACTGGCTACACCTTC
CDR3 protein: CASSVGQGATGYTF

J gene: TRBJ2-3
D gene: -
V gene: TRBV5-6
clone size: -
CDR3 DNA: TGTGCCAGCAGCTTCCCCGGGGTACCAGATACGCAGTATTTT
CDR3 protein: CASSFPGVPDTQYF

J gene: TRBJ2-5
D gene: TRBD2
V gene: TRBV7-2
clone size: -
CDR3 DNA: TGTGCCAGCAGCTTGACTAGCGGGAGGGCCTTACAAGAGACCCAGTACTTC
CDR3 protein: CASSLTSGRALQETQYF

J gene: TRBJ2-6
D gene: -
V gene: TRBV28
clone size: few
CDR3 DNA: TGTGCCAGCAGTTTAAGGAGGGGACGGAACTCTGGGGCCAACGTCCTGACTTTC
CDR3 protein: CASSLRRGRNSGANVLTF

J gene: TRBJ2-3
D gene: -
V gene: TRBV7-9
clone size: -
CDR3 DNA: TGTGCCAGCAGCCCACCGGGGACGTACACAGATACGCAGTATTTT
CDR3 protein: CASSPPGTYTDTQYF

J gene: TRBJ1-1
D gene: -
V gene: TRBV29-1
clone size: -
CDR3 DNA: TGCAGCGTTCAACAGGAACTGAACACTGAAGCTTTCTTT
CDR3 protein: CSVQQELNTEAFF